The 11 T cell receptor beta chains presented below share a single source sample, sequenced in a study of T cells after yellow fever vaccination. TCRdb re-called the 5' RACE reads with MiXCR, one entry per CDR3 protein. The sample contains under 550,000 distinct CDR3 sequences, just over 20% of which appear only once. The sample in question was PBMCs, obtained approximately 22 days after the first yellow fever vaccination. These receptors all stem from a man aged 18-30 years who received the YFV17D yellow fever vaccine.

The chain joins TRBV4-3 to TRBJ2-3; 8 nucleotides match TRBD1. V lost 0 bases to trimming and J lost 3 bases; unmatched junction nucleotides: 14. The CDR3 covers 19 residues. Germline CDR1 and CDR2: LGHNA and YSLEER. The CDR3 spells CASSQEPPGTGVGTDTQYF. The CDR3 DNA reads TGCGCCAGCAGCCAAGAACCCCCCGGGACAGGAGTGGGAACAGATACGCAGTATTTT.

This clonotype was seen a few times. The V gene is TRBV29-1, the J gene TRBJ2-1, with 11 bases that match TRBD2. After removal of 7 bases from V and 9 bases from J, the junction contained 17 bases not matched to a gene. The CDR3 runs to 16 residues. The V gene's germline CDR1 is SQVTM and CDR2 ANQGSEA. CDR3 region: CSAPLAGGSYGSEQFF. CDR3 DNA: TGCAGCGCCCCTCTAGCGGGGGGATCTTATGGGAGTGAGCAGTTCTTC.

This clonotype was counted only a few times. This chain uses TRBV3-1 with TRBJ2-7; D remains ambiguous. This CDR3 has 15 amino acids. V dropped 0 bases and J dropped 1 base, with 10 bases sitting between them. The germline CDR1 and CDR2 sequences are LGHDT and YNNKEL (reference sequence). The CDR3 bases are TGTGCCAGCAGCCAAGAAGTAGAGGTTTCCTACGAGCAGTACGTC. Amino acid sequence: CASSQEVEVSYEQYV.

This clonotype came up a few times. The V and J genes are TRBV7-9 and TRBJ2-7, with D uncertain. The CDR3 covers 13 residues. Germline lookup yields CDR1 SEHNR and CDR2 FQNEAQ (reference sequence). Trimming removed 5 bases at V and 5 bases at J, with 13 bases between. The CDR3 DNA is TGTGCCAGCAGCCCAGTCCTTTCAAACGAGCAGTACTTC. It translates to CASSPVLSNEQYF.

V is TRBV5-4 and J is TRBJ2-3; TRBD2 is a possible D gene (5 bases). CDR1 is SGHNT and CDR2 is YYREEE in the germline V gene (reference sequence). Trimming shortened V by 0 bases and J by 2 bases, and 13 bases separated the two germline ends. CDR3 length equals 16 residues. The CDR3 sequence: CASSLASRAATDTQYF. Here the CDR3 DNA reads TGTGCCAGCAGCTTGGCCTCGAGAGCGGCCACAGATACGCAGTATTTT.

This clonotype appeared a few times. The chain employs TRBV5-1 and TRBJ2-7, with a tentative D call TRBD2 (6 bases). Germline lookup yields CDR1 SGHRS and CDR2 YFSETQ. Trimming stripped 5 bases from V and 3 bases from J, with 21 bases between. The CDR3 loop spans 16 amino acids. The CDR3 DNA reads TGCGCCAGCAGTCAAGGGACTGGGAGTGCCCTCTACGAGCAGTACGTC. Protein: CASSQGTGSALYEQYV.

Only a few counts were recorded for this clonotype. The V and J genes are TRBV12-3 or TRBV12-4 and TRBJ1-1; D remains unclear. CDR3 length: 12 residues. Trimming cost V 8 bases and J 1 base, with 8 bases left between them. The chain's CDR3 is CASQTANTEAFF. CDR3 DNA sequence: TGTGCCAGCCAAACAGCGAACACTGAAGCTTTCTTT.

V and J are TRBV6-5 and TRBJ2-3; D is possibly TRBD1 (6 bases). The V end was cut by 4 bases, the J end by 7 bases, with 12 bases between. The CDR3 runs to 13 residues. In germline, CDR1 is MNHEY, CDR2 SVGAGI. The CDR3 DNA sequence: TGTGCCAGCAGTTTCACCGACAGGCATACGCAGTATTTT. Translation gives CASSFTDRHTQYF.

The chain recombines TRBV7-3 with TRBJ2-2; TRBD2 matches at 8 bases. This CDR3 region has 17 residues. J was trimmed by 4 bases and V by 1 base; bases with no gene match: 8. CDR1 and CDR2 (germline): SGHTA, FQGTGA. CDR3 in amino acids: CASSLRGQRGTTGELFF. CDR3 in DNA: TGTGCCAGCAGCTTAAGGGGTCAGCGGGGGACCACCGGGGAGCTGTTTTTT.

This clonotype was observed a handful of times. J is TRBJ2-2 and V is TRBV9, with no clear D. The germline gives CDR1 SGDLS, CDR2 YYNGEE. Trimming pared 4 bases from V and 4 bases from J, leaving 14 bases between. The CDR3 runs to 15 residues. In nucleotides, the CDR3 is TGTGCCAGCAGCACTATTCCATCGGGCACCGGGGAGCTGTTTTTT. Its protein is CASSTIPSGTGELFF.

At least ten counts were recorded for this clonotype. The CDR3 sequence is CASRRTDNEQFF. CDR3 bases: TGCGCCAGCAGGAGGACTGACAATGAGCAGTTCTTC. The chain uses TRBV5-1 and TRBJ2-1, with a weak D call TRBD2 (5 bases). Trimming shortened V by 5 bases and J by 5 bases, and 8 bases separated the two germline ends. The CDR3 is 12 residues long. The germline gives CDR1 SGHRS, CDR2 YFSETQ.